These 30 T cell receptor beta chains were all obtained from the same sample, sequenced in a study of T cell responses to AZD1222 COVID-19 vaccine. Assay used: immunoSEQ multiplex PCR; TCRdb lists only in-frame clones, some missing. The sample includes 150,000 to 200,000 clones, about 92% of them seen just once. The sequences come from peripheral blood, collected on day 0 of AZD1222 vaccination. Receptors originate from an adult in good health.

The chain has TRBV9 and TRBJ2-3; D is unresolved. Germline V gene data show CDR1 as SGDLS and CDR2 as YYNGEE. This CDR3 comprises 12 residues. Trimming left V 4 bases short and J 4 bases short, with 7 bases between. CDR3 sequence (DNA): TGTGCCAGCAGCCCAAATTCAGATACGCAGTATTTT. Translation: CASSPNSDTQYF.

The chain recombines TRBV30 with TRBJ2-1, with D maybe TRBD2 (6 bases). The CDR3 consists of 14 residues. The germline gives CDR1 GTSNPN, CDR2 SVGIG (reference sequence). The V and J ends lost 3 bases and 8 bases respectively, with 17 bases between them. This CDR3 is CAWSRAHGGDEQFF. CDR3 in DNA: TGTGCCTGGAGCCGGGCACACGGAGGGGATGAGCAGTTCTTC.

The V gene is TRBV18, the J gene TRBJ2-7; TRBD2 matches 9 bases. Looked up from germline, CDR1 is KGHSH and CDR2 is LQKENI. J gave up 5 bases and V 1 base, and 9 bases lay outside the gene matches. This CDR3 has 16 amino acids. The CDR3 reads CASSPQTASGNHEQYF. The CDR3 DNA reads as TGTGCCAGCTCACCACAAACCGCTAGCGGGAACCACGAGCAGTACTTC. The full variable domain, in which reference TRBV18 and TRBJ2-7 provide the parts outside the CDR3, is NAGVMQNPRHLVRRRGQEARLRCSPMKGHSHVYWYRQLPEEGLKFMVYLQKENIIDESGMPKERFSAEFPKEGPSILRIQQVVRGDSAAYFCASSPQTASGNHEQYFGPGTRLTVT.

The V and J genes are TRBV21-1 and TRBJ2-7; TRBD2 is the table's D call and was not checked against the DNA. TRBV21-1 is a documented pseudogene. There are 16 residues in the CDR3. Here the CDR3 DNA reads TGTGCCAGCAGCACCCCCGACGTAGCCCAGACCTACGAGCAGTACTTC. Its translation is CASSTPDVAQTYEQYF.

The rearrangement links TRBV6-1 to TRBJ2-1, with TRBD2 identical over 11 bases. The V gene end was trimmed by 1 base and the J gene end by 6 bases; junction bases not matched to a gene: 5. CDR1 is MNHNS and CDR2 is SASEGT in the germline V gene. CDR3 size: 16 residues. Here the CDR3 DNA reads TGTGCCAGCAGTGAAGGTCCTAGCGGGAGGTTCAATGAGCAGTTCTTC. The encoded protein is CASSEGPSGRFNEQFF.

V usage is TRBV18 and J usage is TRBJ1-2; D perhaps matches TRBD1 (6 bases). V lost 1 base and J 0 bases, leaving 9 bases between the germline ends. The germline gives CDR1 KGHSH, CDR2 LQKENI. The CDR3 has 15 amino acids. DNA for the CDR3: TGTGCCAGCTCACCACAGGGGGAATCTAACTATGGCTACACCTTC. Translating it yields CASSPQGESNYGYTF.

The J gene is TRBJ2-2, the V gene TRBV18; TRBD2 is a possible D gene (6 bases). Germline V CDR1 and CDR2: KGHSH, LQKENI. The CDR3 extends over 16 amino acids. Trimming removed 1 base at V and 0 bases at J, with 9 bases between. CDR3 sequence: CASSPQSGSNTGELFF. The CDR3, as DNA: TGTGCCAGCTCACCACAAAGCGGGTCGAACACCGGGGAGCTGTTTTTT.

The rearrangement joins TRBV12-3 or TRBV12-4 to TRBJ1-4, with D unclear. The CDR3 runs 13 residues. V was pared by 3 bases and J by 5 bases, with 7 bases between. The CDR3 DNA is TGTGCCAGCAGTTTCATGGGAAATGAAAAACTGTTTTTT. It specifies CASSFMGNEKLFF.

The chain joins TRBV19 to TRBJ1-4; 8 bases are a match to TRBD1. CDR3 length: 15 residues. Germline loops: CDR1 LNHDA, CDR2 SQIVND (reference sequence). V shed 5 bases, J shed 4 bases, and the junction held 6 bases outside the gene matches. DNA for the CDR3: TGTGCCAGTAGTTCTGGGACAGGCGGTAATGAAAAACTGTTTTTT. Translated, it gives CASSSGTGGNEKLFF.

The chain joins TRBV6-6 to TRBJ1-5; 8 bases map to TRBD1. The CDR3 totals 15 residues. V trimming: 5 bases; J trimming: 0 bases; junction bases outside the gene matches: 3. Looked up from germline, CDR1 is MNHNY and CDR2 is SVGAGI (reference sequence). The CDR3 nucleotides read TGTGCCAGCAGTCTCACAGGGGGTAGCAATCAGCCCCAGCATTTT. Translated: CASSLTGGSNQPQHF.

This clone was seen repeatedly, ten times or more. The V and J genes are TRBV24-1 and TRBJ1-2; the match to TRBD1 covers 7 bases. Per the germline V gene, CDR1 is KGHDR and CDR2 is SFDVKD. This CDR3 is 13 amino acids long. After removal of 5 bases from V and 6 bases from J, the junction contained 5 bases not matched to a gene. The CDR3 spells CATSGGGRDGYTF. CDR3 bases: TGTGCCACCAGTGGAGGGGGCAGGGATGGCTACACCTTC.

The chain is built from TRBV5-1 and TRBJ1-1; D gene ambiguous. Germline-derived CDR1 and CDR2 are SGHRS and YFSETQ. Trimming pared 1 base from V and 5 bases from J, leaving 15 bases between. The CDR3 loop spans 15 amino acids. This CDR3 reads CASSLSQPRGTEAFF. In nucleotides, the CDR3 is TGCGCCAGCAGCTTGAGTCAGCCCCGAGGTACTGAAGCTTTCTTT.

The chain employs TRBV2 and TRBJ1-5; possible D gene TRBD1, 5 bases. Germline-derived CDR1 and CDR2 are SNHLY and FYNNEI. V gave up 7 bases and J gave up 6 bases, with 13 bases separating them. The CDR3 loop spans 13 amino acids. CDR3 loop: CASKEQAGQPQHF. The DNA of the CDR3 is TGTGCCAGCAAGGAACAGGCGGGTCAGCCCCAGCATTTT.

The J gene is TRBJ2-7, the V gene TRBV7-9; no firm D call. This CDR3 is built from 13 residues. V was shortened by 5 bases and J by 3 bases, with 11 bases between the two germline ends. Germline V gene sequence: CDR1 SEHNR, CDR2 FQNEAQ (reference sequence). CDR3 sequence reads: CASSRDTYYEQYF. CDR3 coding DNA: TGTGCCAGCAGCCGAGACACGTACTACGAGCAGTACTTC.

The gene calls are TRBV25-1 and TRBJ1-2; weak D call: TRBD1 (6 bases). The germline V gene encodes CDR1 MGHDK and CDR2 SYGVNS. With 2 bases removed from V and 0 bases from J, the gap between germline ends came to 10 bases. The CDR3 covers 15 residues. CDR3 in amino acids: CASSEGQLANYGYTF. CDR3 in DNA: TGTGCCAGCAGTGAAGGACAGTTAGCTAACTATGGCTACACCTTC.

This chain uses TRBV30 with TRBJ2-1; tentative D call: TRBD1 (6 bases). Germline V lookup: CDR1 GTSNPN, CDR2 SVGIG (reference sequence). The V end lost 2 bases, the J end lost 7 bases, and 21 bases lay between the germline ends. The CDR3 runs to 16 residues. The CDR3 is CAWSRGWGHSPNEQFF. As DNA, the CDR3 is TGTGCCTGGAGTAGGGGTTGGGGGCATTCTCCAAATGAGCAGTTCTTC.

CDR3 protein: CAWSARNFYNEQFF. The CDR3 nucleotides read TGTGCCTGGAGTGCGAGAAATTTCTACAATGAGCAGTTCTTC. The rearrangement joins TRBV30 to TRBJ2-1; no definite D call. The V end was cut by 1 base, the J end by 3 bases, with 10 bases between. CDR1 is GTSNPN, CDR2 SVGIG, per germline (reference sequence). This CDR3 is built from 14 residues.

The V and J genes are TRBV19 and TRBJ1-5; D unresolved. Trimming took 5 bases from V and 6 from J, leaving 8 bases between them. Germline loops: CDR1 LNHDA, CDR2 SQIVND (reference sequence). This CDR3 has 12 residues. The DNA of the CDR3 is TGTGCCAGTAGTTCAGGTCCTCAGCCCCAGCATTTT. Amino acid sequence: CASSSGPQPQHF. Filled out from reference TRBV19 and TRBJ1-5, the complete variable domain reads DGGITQSPKYLFRKEGQNVTLSCEQNLNHDAMYWYRQDPGQGLRLIYYSQIVNDFQKGDIAEGYSVSREKKESFPLTVTSAQKNPTAFYLCASSSGPQPQHFGDGTRLSIL.

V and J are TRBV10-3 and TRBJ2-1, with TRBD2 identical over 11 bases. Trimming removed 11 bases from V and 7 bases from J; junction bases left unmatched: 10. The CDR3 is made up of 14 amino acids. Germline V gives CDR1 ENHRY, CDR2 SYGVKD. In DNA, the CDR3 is TGTGCCGCATCCGGGACTAGCGGACCTAATGAGCAGTTCTTC. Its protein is CAASGTSGPNEQFF.

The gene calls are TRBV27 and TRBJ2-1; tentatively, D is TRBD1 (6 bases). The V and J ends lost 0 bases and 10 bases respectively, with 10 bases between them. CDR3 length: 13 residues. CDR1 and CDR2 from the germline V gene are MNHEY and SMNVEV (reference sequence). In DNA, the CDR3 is TGTGCCAGCAGTTTATCGGGGGCTCGCGAGCAGTTCTTC. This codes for CASSLSGAREQFF.

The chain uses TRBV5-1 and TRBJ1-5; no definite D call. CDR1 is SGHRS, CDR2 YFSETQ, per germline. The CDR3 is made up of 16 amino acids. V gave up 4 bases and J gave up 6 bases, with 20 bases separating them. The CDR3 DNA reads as TGCGCCAGCAGCCCCACCGGTGGAGGGAGAGGTCAGCCCCAGCATTTT. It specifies CASSPTGGGRGQPQHF.

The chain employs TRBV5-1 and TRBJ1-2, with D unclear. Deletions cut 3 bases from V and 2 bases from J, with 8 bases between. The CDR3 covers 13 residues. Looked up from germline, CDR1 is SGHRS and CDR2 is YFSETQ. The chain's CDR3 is CASSWQENYGYTF. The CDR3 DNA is TGCGCCAGCAGCTGGCAGGAGAACTATGGCTACACCTTC.

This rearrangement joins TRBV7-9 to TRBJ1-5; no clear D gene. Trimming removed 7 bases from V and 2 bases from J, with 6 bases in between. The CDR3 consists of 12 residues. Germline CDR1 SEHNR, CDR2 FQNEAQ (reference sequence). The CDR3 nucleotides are TGTGCCAGCAACCTCGGCAATCAGCCCCAGCATTTT. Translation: CASNLGNQPQHF. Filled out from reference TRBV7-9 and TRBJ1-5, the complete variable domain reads DTGVSQNPRHKITKRGQNVTFRCDPISEHNRLYWYRQTLGQGPEFLTYFQNEAQLEKSRLLSDRFSAERPKGSFSTLEIQRTEQGDSAMYLCASNLGNQPQHFGDGTRLSIL.

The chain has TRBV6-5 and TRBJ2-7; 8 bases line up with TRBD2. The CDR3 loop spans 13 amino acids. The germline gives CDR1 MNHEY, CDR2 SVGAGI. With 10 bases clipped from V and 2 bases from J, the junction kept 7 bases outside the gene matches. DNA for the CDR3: TGTGCCACCCGACTAGCGCCTCCCTACGAGCAGTACTTC. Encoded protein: CATRLAPPYEQYF.

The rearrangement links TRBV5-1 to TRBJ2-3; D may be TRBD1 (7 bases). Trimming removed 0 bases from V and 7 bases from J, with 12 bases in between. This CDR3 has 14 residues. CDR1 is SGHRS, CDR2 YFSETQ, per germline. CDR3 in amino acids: CASSLVEGANTQYF. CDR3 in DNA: TGCGCCAGCAGCTTGGTGGAGGGGGCAAATACGCAGTATTTT.

The CDR3 nucleotides read TGTGCCAGCAGTTCCCTTCTACAGGGGATTCGAAACACTGAAGCTTTCTTT. As protein: CASSSLLQGIRNTEAFF. This sequence joins TRBV27 and TRBJ1-1; 7 nucleotides line up with TRBD1. With V trimmed by 4 bases and J by 2 bases, 13 bases remained unmatched. This CDR3 contains 17 residues. In germline, CDR1 is MNHEY, CDR2 SMNVEV (reference sequence).

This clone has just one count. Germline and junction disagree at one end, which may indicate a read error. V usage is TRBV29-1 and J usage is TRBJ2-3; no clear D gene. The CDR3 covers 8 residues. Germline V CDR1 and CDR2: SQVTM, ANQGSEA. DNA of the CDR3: TGCAGCGTTGAAGAGGCAGGTTTT. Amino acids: CSVEEAGF.

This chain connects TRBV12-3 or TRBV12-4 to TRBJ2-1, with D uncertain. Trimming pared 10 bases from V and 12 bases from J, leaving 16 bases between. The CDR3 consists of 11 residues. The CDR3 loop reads CATANQRRQFF. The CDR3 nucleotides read TGTGCCACAGCGAACCAAAGGAGGCAGTTCTTC.

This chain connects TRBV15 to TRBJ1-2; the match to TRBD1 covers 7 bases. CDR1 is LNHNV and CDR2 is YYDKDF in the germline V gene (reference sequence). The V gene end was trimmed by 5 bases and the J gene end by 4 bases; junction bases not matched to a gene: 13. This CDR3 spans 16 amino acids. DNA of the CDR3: TGTGCCACCAGCGGTGAGACAGGGTCCCCGCCCTATGGCTACACCTTC. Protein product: CATSGETGSPPYGYTF.

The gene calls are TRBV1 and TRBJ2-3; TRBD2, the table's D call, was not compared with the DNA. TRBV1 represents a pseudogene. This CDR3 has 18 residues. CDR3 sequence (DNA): TGCACCAGCAGCCCCCTACCCACAGCGGGAGTGGGCACAGATACGCAGTATTTT. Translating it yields CTSSPLPTAGVGTDTQYF.